The 27 T cell receptor beta chains presented below share a single source sample, sequenced in a study of graft-versus-host responses after intestinal transplantation. Their specific antigens are unknown. Produced via immunoSEQ multiplex PCR; TCRdb's table is partial and in-frame only. Seen here are roughly 120,000 clones, roughly 93% observed once, and the top ten hold 1% to 1.5%. This specimen consisted of unstimulated CD8+ T cells sorted from spleen or lymph node cells, obtained before transplant. These receptor sequences come from a human donor who was the organ donor for an intestinal transplant.

This sequence joins TRBV29-1 and TRBJ2-5, with a tentative D call TRBD1 (5 bases). V gave up 3 bases and J gave up 0 bases, with 5 bases separating them. The CDR3 contains 12 residues. The germline gives CDR1 SQVTM, CDR2 ANQGSEA. The CDR3 is CSVDRDQETQYF. CDR3 sequence (DNA): TGCAGCGTTGACAGGGACCAAGAGACCCAGTACTTC.

This chain joins TRBV30 and TRBJ1-1; no clear D gene. Germline V gives CDR1 GTSNPN, CDR2 SVGIG (reference sequence). V dropped 3 bases and J dropped 0 bases, with 11 bases sitting between them. The CDR3 runs to 14 residues. Here the CDR3 DNA reads TGTGCCTGGAGGGTGGCGGGCATGAACACTGAAGCTTTCTTT. Translating it yields CAWRVAGMNTEAFF.

CDR3 in amino acids: CASSQRQGNTGELFF. CDR3 sequence (DNA): TGTGCCAGCAGTCAGAGACAGGGGAACACCGGGGAGCTGTTTTTT. This chain joins TRBV6-6 and TRBJ2-2; the match to TRBD1 covers 7 bases. V gave up 5 bases and J gave up 1 base; unmatched junction bases: 4. This CDR3 spans 15 amino acids. CDR1 is MNHNY, CDR2 SVGAGI, per germline (reference sequence).

This sequence joins TRBV27 and TRBJ1-2; D unresolved. This CDR3 contains 13 residues. From germline, CDR1 is MNHEY and CDR2 SMNVEV (reference sequence). V gave up 8 bases and J gave up 6 bases, with 16 bases separating them. In DNA form, the CDR3 reads TGTGCCAGCGGGCGCGGATTTGCGGATGGCTACACCTTC. This translates into CASGRGFADGYTF.

The gene calls are TRBV4-3 and TRBJ1-3, with D uncertain. Germline CDR1 reads LGHNA; CDR2 reads YSLEER. Trimming removed 1 base from V and 3 bases from J, with 4 bases in between. CDR3 length: 13 residues. CDR3 loop: CASSQVDGNTIYF. The CDR3 DNA sequence: TGCGCCAGCAGCCAAGTAGATGGAAACACCATATATTTT.

The V call is TRBV4-3, the J call TRBJ2-3, with D possibly TRBD2 on 6 matching bases. Trimming took off 1 base at V and 6 bases at J, with 20 bases between the two ends. The CDR3 runs to 17 residues. In germline, CDR1 is LGHNA, CDR2 YSLEER. This chain's CDR3 is CASSQAGLRENPDTQYF. The DNA of the CDR3 is TGCGCCAGCAGCCAAGCAGGACTCCGGGAGAATCCGGATACGCAGTATTTT.

The CDR3 spells CASSQDTGGTGELFF. In DNA, the CDR3 is TGCGCCAGCAGCCAAGATACGGGGGGCACCGGGGAGCTGTTTTTT. J is TRBJ2-2 and V is TRBV4-3; TRBD2 agrees at 7 bases. V gave up 0 bases and J gave up 4 bases; unmatched junction bases: 2. This CDR3 is 15 amino acids long. Germline values: CDR1 LGHNA, CDR2 YSLEER.

This chain uses TRBV10-2 with TRBJ2-7; D uncertain. V gave up 3 bases and J gave up 2 bases, with 8 bases separating them. The CDR3 spans 13 residues. Per germline, CDR1 WSHSY and CDR2 SAAADI. The CDR3 here is CASSEVGPYEQYF. DNA of the CDR3: TGCGCCAGCAGTGAAGTAGGCCCCTACGAGCAGTACTTC.

The V call is TRBV29-1, the J call TRBJ2-1; 7 nucleotides align to TRBD2. V lost 3 bases to trimming and J lost 3 bases; unmatched junction nucleotides: 5. The CDR3 consists of 14 residues. The V gene's germline CDR1 is SQVTM and CDR2 ANQGSEA. The CDR3 nucleotides read TGCAGCGTTGAGCCTAGCGGCCTCTACAATGAGCAGTTCTTC. It yields the protein CSVEPSGLYNEQFF.

CDR3 residues: CASREQGGRGYTF. The CDR3 DNA is TGTGCCAGCAGGGAACAGGGAGGGAGGGGCTACACCTTC. This chain links TRBV27 with TRBJ1-2; perhaps TRBD1 as D (6 bases). Trimming removed 6 bases from V and 8 bases from J, with 16 bases in between. The CDR3 sequence is 13 residues long. Germline CDR1 MNHEY, CDR2 SMNVEV (reference sequence).

V gene TRBV19 combines with J gene TRBJ2-6; a weak D match, TRBD1 (5 bases). The V end was cut by 5 bases, the J end by 4 bases, with 12 bases between. The CDR3 is 15 amino acids. Germline values: CDR1 LNHDA, CDR2 SQIVND (reference sequence). CDR3 in amino acids: CASSPLTVGANVLTF. Written as DNA, the CDR3 is TGTGCCAGTAGTCCGCTGACAGTAGGGGCCAACGTCCTGACTTTC. Complete variable domain (other parts from reference TRBV19 and TRBJ2-6): DGGITQSPKYLFRKEGQNVTLSCEQNLNHDAMYWYRQDPGQGLRLIYYSQIVNDFQKGDIAEGYSVSREKKESFPLTVTSAQKNPTAFYLCASSPLTVGANVLTFGAGSRLTVL.

V usage is TRBV10-1 and J usage is TRBJ2-7; TRBD2 is a possible D gene (5 bases). The CDR3 runs 12 residues. The germline V gene has CDR1 WNHNN and CDR2 SYGVQD (reference sequence). V was clipped by 0 bases and J by 7 bases, with 7 bases between them. CDR3 sequence (DNA): TGCGCCAGCAGTGAGTCGACGGGGGAGCAGTACTTC. Its translation is CASSESTGEQYF.

This chain joins TRBV29-1 and TRBJ2-7; D remains ambiguous. CDR1 is SQVTM, CDR2 ANQGSEA, per germline. The CDR3 has 13 amino acids. The ends were cut back, 3 bases at V and 1 base at J, with 10 bases in the middle. The DNA for the CDR3 is TGCAGCGTTGACACGACGGATTCCTACGAGCAGTACTTC. Amino acid sequence: CSVDTTDSYEQYF.

The V gene is TRBV5-3, the J gene TRBJ1-2; D possibly corresponds to TRBD1 (5 bases). TRBV5-3 is identified as an open reading frame with a role that is uncertain. This CDR3 contains 18 residues. Trimming shortened V by 2 bases and J by 6 bases, and 26 bases separated the two germline ends. CDR3 residues: CARSFGDRGRGTDNGYTF. The CDR3 DNA reads TGTGCCAGAAGCTTCGGGGACCGCGGCAGAGGGACCGACAATGGCTACACCTTC.

The gene calls are TRBV7-2 and TRBJ2-5; a possible D gene is TRBD2 (5 bases). CDR1 and CDR2 from the germline V gene are SGHTA and FQGNSA. The CDR3 has 17 amino acids. Trimming took off 2 bases at V and 5 bases at J, with 21 bases between the two ends. CDR3 nucleotide sequence: TGTGCCAGCAGCTTATTTAGTGGGAGTGTTCTGGAGGAGACCCAGTACTTC. Amino acids: CASSLFSGSVLEETQYF.

The chain combines TRBV9 with TRBJ2-1, with D tentatively TRBD2 (5 bases). The CDR3 sequence is 13 residues long. Germline V lookup: CDR1 SGDLS, CDR2 YYNGEE. V gave up 2 bases and J gave up 8 bases, with 11 bases separating them. This CDR3 is CASSVGFGDEQFF. For the CDR3, the DNA is TGTGCCAGCAGCGTTGGTTTCGGGGATGAGCAGTTCTTC.

The gene calls are TRBV9 and TRBJ2-1; D unclear. V was pared by 3 bases and J by 7 bases, with 11 bases between. This CDR3 is 13 amino acids long. CDR1 and CDR2 (germline): SGDLS, YYNGEE. The CDR3 DNA sequence: TGTGCCAGCAGCGAACCAGGCGCGAATGAGCAGTTCTTC. As protein: CASSEPGANEQFF.

The rearrangement uses TRBV28 and TRBJ2-5, with 8 bases identical to TRBD1. Per the germline V gene, CDR1 is MDHEN and CDR2 is SYDVKM. The length of the CDR3 is 16 residues. Trimming removed 4 bases from V and 2 bases from J; junction bases left unmatched: 9. CDR3 nucleotides: TGTGCCAGCAGTTCTATGACAGGGGCCATACAAGAGACCCAGTACTTC. Protein product: CASSSMTGAIQETQYF.

The V gene is TRBV30, the J gene TRBJ2-3; D is undetermined. CDR1 is GTSNPN and CDR2 is SVGIG in the germline V gene (reference sequence). V was pared by 0 bases and J by 4 bases, with 5 bases between. CDR3 length equals 12 residues. The CDR3 DNA follows: TGTGCCTGGAGTGTCCTCGCAGATACGCAGTATTTT. It encodes CAWSVLADTQYF.

This rearrangement joins TRBV7-9 to TRBJ1-2; 8 bases match TRBD1. The CDR3 has 15 amino acids. CDR1 SEHNR and CDR2 FQNEAQ come from the germline V gene (reference sequence). The trim removed 1 base at V and 3 bases at J, leaving 4 bases unmatched. The CDR3 region has the DNA TGTGCCAGCAGCTTAGAGGACAGGGACTACTATGGCTACACCTTC. This translates into CASSLEDRDYYGYTF.

The J gene is TRBJ1-1, the V gene TRBV12-5; 8 bases are shared with TRBD1. Germline CDR1 LGHNT, CDR2 FRNRAP. This CDR3 spans 15 amino acids. V dropped 5 bases and J dropped 1; count of bases not matched to a gene: 6. This chain's CDR3 is CASGVLGQANTEAFF. CDR3 coding DNA: TGTGCTAGTGGTGTTCTGGGACAGGCGAACACTGAAGCTTTCTTT.

The V gene is TRBV15, the J gene TRBJ2-1; 12 bases map to TRBD2. Germline assignment: CDR1 LNHNV and CDR2 YYDKDF (reference sequence). J gave up 4 bases and V 3 bases, and 1 base lay outside the gene matches. The CDR3 is 15 residues long. CDR3 nucleotides: TGTGCCACCAGCAGGACTAGCGGGGGATACAATGAGCAGTTCTTC. Protein sequence: CATSRTSGGYNEQFF.

The rearrangement uses TRBV14 and TRBJ2-7; a possible D gene is TRBD2 (5 bases). CDR1 SGHDN and CDR2 FVKESK come from the germline V gene. The CDR3 contains 16 residues. V gave up 3 bases and J gave up 2 bases, with 17 bases separating them. The CDR3 region has the DNA TGTGCCAGCAGCCACGGGAAGGGCCTAGACGCCTACGAGCAGTACTTC. Translated: CASSHGKGLDAYEQYF.

This rearrangement joins TRBV28 to TRBJ2-1; 10 bases agree with TRBD2. The CDR3 runs to 16 residues. Germline assignment: CDR1 MDHEN and CDR2 SYDVKM. Trimming at V came to 4 bases and at J to 8 bases, leaving 11 bases not matched to a gene. CDR3 residues: CASSSPLAGVLHEQFF. The CDR3, as DNA: TGTGCCAGCAGTTCACCGCTAGCGGGAGTTCTCCATGAGCAGTTCTTC.

The chain is built from TRBV6-1 and TRBJ2-7; 9 nucleotides match TRBD1. Trimming at V came to 6 bases and at J to 5 bases, leaving 11 bases not matched to a gene. The CDR3 is made up of 15 amino acids. Per the germline V gene, CDR1 is MNHNS and CDR2 is SASEGT. CDR3 amino acids: CASSPGQGLFHEQYF. DNA for the CDR3: TGTGCCAGCAGCCCCGGACAGGGGCTCTTCCACGAGCAGTACTTC.

The rearrangement joins TRBV29-1 to TRBJ2-1, with D possibly matching TRBD2 (6 bases). The CDR3 runs 12 residues. V was shortened by 4 bases and J by 10 bases, with 14 bases between the two germline ends. Looked up from germline, CDR1 is SQVTM and CDR2 is ANQGSEA. This CDR3 is CSVAEGRIEQFF. In nucleotides, the CDR3 is TGCAGCGTTGCGGAGGGGCGGATCGAGCAGTTCTTC.

The chain joins TRBV30 to TRBJ1-2; D gene ambiguous. V lost 2 bases and J 0 bases, leaving 19 bases between the germline ends. This CDR3 is built from 17 residues. Germline lookup yields CDR1 GTSNPN and CDR2 SVGIG (reference sequence). The CDR3 region has the DNA TGTGCCTGGAGTTATGAGGGTTTAGACCTCACTAACTATGGCTACACCTTC. Its protein is CAWSYEGLDLTNYGYTF.